The rows below give T cell receptor beta chains drawn from one sample of a study of blood T cell repertoires in COVID-19. Sequencing used immunoSEQ multiplex PCR; TCRdb keeps in-frame clones, though not all of them. The sample has 35,000 to 45,000 clones, about 80% seen once; the top ten hold about 8.7%. The sample comprised peripheral blood. These TCRs come from a man between 65 and 80 years old with active or convalescent COVID-19. The CDR3 runs from the conserved cysteine through the conserved F or W. Each record gives: D gene, V gene, J gene, clone size, CDR3 DNA, CDR3 protein. D genes are given only for firm matches. Where a row states a size, it is once, few, many or the class of an expanded clone; other rows omit it.

D gene: TRBD1
V gene: TRBV4-1
J gene: TRBJ1-1
clone size: NA
CDR3 DNA: TGCGCCAGCACCCTGAGTTTCGGGACAGGGGATCGCACTGAAGCTTTCTTT
CDR3 protein: CASTLSFGTGDRTEAFF

D gene: TRBD1
V gene: TRBV30
J gene: TRBJ1-2
clone size: NA
CDR3 DNA: TGTGCCTGGGCCCACCCGGGACAGGGTCACTATGGCTACACCTTC
CDR3 protein: CAWAHPGQGHYGYTF

D gene: NA
V gene: TRBV28
J gene: TRBJ1-2
clone size: NA
CDR3 DNA: TGTGCCAGCAGTTTAGAGGGAGGGCCTTACTACACCTTC
CDR3 protein: CASSLEGGPYYTF

D gene: NA
V gene: TRBV19
J gene: TRBJ2-7
clone size: NA
CDR3 DNA: TGTGCCAGTAGTCCTCTTCAGGGGCTAACCCCCCCGTGGGAGCAGTACTTC
CDR3 protein: CASSPLQGLTPPWEQYF

D gene: TRBD1
V gene: TRBV13
J gene: TRBJ1-1
clone size: once
CDR3 DNA: TGTGCCAGCAGCGCGGGACAGGGGGACACTGAAGCTTTCTTT
CDR3 protein: CASSAGQGDTEAFF

D gene: TRBD1
V gene: TRBV7-2
J gene: TRBJ1-2
clone size: NA
CDR3 DNA: TGTGCCAGCAGCGAGGGACAGTCCAACTATGGCTACACCTTC
CDR3 protein: CASSEGQSNYGYTF

D gene: TRBD2
V gene: TRBV27
J gene: TRBJ2-2
clone size: NA
CDR3 DNA: TGTGCCAGCAGTTGGTTCCGGGGGGCCGGGGAGCTGTTTTTT
CDR3 protein: CASSWFRGAGELFF

D gene: TRBD2
V gene: TRBV5-3
J gene: TRBJ2-3
clone size: few
CDR3 DNA: TGTGCCAGAAGCCCCGGAGGGCTAGCGGGGGGGTTTAACTCCACAGATACGCAGTATTTT
CDR3 protein: CARSPGGLAGGFNSTDTQYF

D gene: TRBD2
V gene: TRBV27
J gene: TRBJ2-3
clone size: NA
CDR3 DNA: TGTGCCAGCAGTTTATCCGGACTAGCGGTGACAGATACGCAGTATTTT
CDR3 protein: CASSLSGLAVTDTQYF

D gene: TRBD1
V gene: TRBV19
J gene: TRBJ1-5
clone size: NA
CDR3 DNA: TGTGCCAGTAGTAAAGGGGGCGGAACAAGCAATCAGCCCCAGCATTTT
CDR3 protein: CASSKGGGTSNQPQHF

D gene: TRBD1
V gene: TRBV7-9
J gene: TRBJ1-1
clone size: NA
CDR3 DNA: TGTGCCAGCAGCATCACCGGGACAGGGCCGTGGATGGACACTGAAGCTTTCTTT
CDR3 protein: CASSITGTGPWMDTEAFF

D gene: TRBD1
V gene: TRBV6-5
J gene: TRBJ1-6
clone size: NA
CDR3 DNA: TGTGCCAGCCGGGACAGGGTAAATTCACCCCTCCACTTT
CDR3 protein: CASRDRVNSPLHF

D gene: NA
V gene: TRBV2
J gene: TRBJ1-1
clone size: NA
CDR3 DNA: TGTGCCAGCAGTGAAATTTCGGGGACTGCCGAAGCTTTCTTT
CDR3 protein: CASSEISGTAEAFF

D gene: NA
V gene: TRBV19
J gene: TRBJ2-3
clone size: NA
CDR3 DNA: TGTGCCAGTGGAACTCAGGGCCGGGGCACAGATACGCAGTATTTT
CDR3 protein: CASGTQGRGTDTQYF

D gene: NA
V gene: TRBV28
J gene: TRBJ1-1
clone size: once
CDR3 DNA: TGTGCCAGCAGTCTCGGTACTGAAGCTTTCTTT
CDR3 protein: CASSLGTEAFF

D gene: NA
V gene: TRBV11-2
J gene: TRBJ2-1
clone size: once
CDR3 DNA: TGTGCCAGCAGCTTATTTCAGTACAACAATGAGCAGTTCTTC
CDR3 protein: CASSLFQYNNEQFF

D gene: TRBD1
V gene: TRBV6-6
J gene: TRBJ1-6
clone size: NA
CDR3 DNA: TGTGCCAGCAGTCGCTCCCGACAGGGGGTAAATAATTCACCCCTCCACTTT
CDR3 protein: CASSRSRQGVNNSPLHF

D gene: TRBD1
V gene: TRBV30
J gene: TRBJ1-2
clone size: NA
CDR3 DNA: TGTGCCTGGGACGACAGGGGGGAGTACACCTTC
CDR3 protein: CAWDDRGEYTF

D gene: TRBD1
V gene: TRBV2
J gene: TRBJ1-1
clone size: NA
CDR3 DNA: TGTGCCACTTCCGGGACAGGGAACACTGAAGCTTTCTTT
CDR3 protein: CATSGTGNTEAFF

D gene: TRBD1
V gene: TRBV4-2
J gene: TRBJ2-7
clone size: NA
CDR3 DNA: TGTGCCAGCAGCCGAGGACAGGGGTACGAGCAGTACTTC
CDR3 protein: CASSRGQGYEQYF

D gene: NA
V gene: TRBV29-1
J gene: TRBJ1-1
clone size: NA
CDR3 DNA: TGCAGCGTTGAAGAGGGGGCGGGCACTGAAGCTTTCTTT
CDR3 protein: CSVEEGAGTEAFF

D gene: TRBD1
V gene: TRBV6-5
J gene: TRBJ2-1
clone size: NA
CDR3 DNA: TGTGCCAGCAAACCGGGACAGGAAAACAATGAGCAGTTCTTC
CDR3 protein: CASKPGQENNEQFF

D gene: NA
V gene: TRBV21-1
J gene: TRBJ1-1
clone size: NA
CDR3 DNA: TGTGCCAGCAGCAAAAGCAAGTGTAAAGCTTTCTTT
CDR3 protein: CASSKSKCKAFF

D gene: NA
V gene: TRBV28
J gene: TRBJ1-5
clone size: NA
CDR3 DNA: TGTGCCAGCAGAGATGCCGGGGGCAATCAGCCCCAGCATTTT
CDR3 protein: CASRDAGGNQPQHF

D gene: TRBD1
V gene: TRBV5-1
J gene: TRBJ2-1
clone size: NA
CDR3 DNA: TGCGCCAGCAGCACATTACAGGGGGGAAATGAGCAGTTCTTC
CDR3 protein: CASSTLQGGNEQFF

D gene: NA
V gene: TRBV18
J gene: TRBJ2-3
clone size: NA
CDR3 DNA: TGTGCCAGCTCACCTACGGACAGCGCAGGAGATACGCAGTATTTT
CDR3 protein: CASSPTDSAGDTQYF

D gene: TRBD1
V gene: TRBV28
J gene: TRBJ2-6
clone size: NA
CDR3 DNA: TGTGCCAGTTTGGGGACAGGCCGGGGACGGGCCAACGTCCTGACTTTC
CDR3 protein: CASLGTGRGRANVLTF

D gene: NA
V gene: TRBV28
J gene: TRBJ1-2
clone size: NA
CDR3 DNA: TGTGCCAGCAGCCATGCCCAGGGCTCCTATGGCTACACCTTC
CDR3 protein: CASSHAQGSYGYTF

D gene: TRBD1
V gene: TRBV27
J gene: TRBJ1-2
clone size: few
CDR3 DNA: TGTGCCAGCAGTTGGACAGGGGCCCACAATCTAAACTATGGCTACACCTTC
CDR3 protein: CASSWTGAHNLNYGYTF

D gene: NA
V gene: TRBV11-2
J gene: TRBJ1-1
clone size: NA
CDR3 DNA: TGTGCCAGCAGCCTCGGGGTGAACACTGAAGCTTTCTTT
CDR3 protein: CASSLGVNTEAFF

D gene: NA
V gene: TRBV5-1
J gene: TRBJ2-5
clone size: once
CDR3 DNA: TGCGCCAGCAGCTTGGTGGCAGGGCCTGGGGAGACCCAGTACTTC
CDR3 protein: CASSLVAGPGETQYF

D gene: NA
V gene: TRBV19
J gene: TRBJ2-3
clone size: NA
CDR3 DNA: TGTGCCAGCCAGAGGACAGGAGGGGCCACAGATACGCAGTATTTT
CDR3 protein: CASQRTGGATDTQYF

D gene: NA
V gene: TRBV7-6
J gene: TRBJ2-1
clone size: NA
CDR3 DNA: TGTGCCAGCAGCCACCAGACAGCTGAGCAGTTCTTC
CDR3 protein: CASSHQTAEQFF

D gene: NA
V gene: TRBV9
J gene: TRBJ1-3
clone size: once
CDR3 DNA: TGTGCCAGCAGCGTCCAGTCTGGAAACACCATATATTTT
CDR3 protein: CASSVQSGNTIYF

D gene: NA
V gene: TRBV11-2
J gene: TRBJ2-5
clone size: NA
CDR3 DNA: TGTGCCAGCAGCTTAAACATGAAAGAGACCCAGTACTTC
CDR3 protein: CASSLNMKETQYF

D gene: TRBD2
V gene: TRBV11-2
J gene: TRBJ2-7
clone size: NA
CDR3 DNA: TGTGCCAGCAGCCCACAGGGACTAGCTAGCGAGCAGTACTTC
CDR3 protein: CASSPQGLASEQYF

D gene: NA
V gene: TRBV5-1
J gene: TRBJ1-2
clone size: NA
CDR3 DNA: TGCGCCAGCAGCACAAAACAGACAGACAGCTACACCTTC
CDR3 protein: CASSTKQTDSYTF